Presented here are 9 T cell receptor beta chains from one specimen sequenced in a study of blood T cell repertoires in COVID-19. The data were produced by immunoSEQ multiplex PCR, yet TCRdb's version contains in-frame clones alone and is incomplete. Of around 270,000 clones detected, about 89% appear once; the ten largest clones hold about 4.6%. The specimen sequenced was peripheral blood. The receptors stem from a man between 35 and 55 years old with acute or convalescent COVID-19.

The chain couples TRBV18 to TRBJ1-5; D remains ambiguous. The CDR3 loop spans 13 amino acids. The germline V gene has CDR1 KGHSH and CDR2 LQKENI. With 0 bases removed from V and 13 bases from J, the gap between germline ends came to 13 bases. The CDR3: CASSPPGQADQHF. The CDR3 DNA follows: TGTGCCAGCTCACCACCAGGCCAGGCCGATCAGCATTTT.

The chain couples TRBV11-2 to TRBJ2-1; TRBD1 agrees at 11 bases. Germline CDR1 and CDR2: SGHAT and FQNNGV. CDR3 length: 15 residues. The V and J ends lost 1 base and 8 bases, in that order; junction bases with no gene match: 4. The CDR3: CASSLVGTGGYEQFF. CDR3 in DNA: TGTGCCAGCAGCTTAGTTGGGACAGGGGGGTATGAGCAGTTCTTC.

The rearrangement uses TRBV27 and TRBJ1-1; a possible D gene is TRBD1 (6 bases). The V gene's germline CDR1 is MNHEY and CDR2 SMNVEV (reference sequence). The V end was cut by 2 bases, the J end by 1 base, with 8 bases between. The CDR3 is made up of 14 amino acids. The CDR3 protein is CASSLGGRNTEAFF. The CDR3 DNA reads TGTGCCAGCAGTTTAGGGGGCAGGAACACTGAAGCTTTCTTT.

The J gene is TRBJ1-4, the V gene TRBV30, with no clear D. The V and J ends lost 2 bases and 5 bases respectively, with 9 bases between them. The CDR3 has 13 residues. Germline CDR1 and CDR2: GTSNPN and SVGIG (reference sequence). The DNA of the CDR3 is TGTGCCTGGAGTTCCGGGAAGAATGAAAAACTGTTTTTT. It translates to CAWSSGKNEKLFF.

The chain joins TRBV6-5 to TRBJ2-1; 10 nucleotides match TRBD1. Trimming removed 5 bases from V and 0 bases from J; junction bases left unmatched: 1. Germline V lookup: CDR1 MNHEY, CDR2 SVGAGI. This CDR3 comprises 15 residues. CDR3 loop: CASSRQGASYNEQFF. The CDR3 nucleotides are TGTGCCAGCAGTAGACAGGGGGCCTCCTACAATGAGCAGTTCTTC.

The CDR3 region has the DNA TGTGCCAGCAGTCGGGACAGGGTCGAATTGGCTTTCTTT. Its translation: CASSRDRVELAFF. The chain links TRBV2 to TRBJ1-1, with TRBD1 matching 9 bases. The germline V gene has CDR1 SNHLY and CDR2 FYNNEI. V lost 5 bases to trimming and J lost 11 bases; unmatched junction nucleotides: 9. The CDR3 is 13 residues long. Based on the CDR3 plus reference TRBV2 and TRBJ1-1, the full variable domain is EPEVTQTPSHQVTQMGQEVILRCVPISNHLYFYWYRQILGQKVEFLVSFYNNEISEKSEIFDDQFSVERPDGSNFTLKIRSTKLEDSAMYFCASSRDRVELAFFGQGTRLTVV.

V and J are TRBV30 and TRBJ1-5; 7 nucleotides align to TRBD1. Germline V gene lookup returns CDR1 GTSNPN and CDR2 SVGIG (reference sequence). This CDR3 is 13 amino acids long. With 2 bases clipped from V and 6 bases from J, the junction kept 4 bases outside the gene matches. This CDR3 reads CAWSTGETQPQHF. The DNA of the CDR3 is TGTGCCTGGAGTACAGGGGAAACTCAGCCCCAGCATTTT.

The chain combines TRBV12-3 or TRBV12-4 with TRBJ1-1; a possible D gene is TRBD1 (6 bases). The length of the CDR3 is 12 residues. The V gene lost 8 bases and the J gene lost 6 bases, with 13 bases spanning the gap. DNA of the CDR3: TGTGCCAGCGGGGGCGGTTCGCCTGAAGCTTTCTTT. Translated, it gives CASGGGSPEAFF.

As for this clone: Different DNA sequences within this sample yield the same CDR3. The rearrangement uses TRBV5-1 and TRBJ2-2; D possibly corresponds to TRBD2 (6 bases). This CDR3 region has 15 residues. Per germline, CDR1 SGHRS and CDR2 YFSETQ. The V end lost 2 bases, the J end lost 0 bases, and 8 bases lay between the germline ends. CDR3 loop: CASSLGGANTGELFF. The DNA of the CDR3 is TGCGCCAGCAGCTTAGGAGGGGCGAACACCGGGGAGCTGTTTTTT.